The rows below give T cell receptor beta chains drawn from one sample of a study of blood T cells in healthy people across ages. From the 5' RACE reads, TCRdb called clonotypes with MiXCR, one entry per CDR3 protein. Of about 800,000 distinct CDR3 sequences in the sample, about 46% are singletons; the top ten hold about a sixth. The sequencing input was blood. Receptors were obtained from an elderly man in good health. The CDR3 runs from the conserved cysteine through the conserved F or W. D genes are given only for firm matches. Clone size is stated in some rows and not others, as once, few, many or a class when expanded.

TRBD2	.	TRBV4-2	TRBJ2-1	TGTGCCAGCAGCCAAGAACTAGCGGGGGGTTTAGATGAGCAGTTCTTC	CASSQELAGGLDEQFF
.	once	TRBV4-1	TRBJ2-3	TGCGCCAGCAGCCAAGATGCCGGGCCCACAGATACGCAGTATTTT	CASSQDAGPTDTQYF
.	.	TRBV6-6	TRBJ2-5	TGTGTCAGCAGTAGACTTCTGGAGACCCAGTACTTC	CVSSRLLETQYF
TRBD1	.	TRBV10-3	TRBJ2-7	TGTGCCATCGACCAACAGGGGGCTTCCTACGGGCAGTACTTC	CAIDQQGASYGQYF
.	.	TRBV20-1	TRBJ2-3	TGCAGTGTCGCGACTTCTAGCACAGATACGCAGTATTTT	CSVATSSTDTQYF
.	.	TRBV20-1	TRBJ1-5	TGCAGTGCTTGGGACAGCAATCAGCCCCAGCATTTT	CSAWDSNQPQHF
.	.	TRBV20-1	TRBJ1-2	TGCAGTGCTAAAGGGACCGCTTATGGCTACACCTTC	CSAKGTAYGYTF
.	many	TRBV7-3	TRBJ2-1	TGTGCCAGCAGCCCCGGTGGGGGCAGGGAGCAGTTCTTC	CASSPGGGREQFF
.	once	TRBV28	TRBJ2-7	TGTGCCAGCGTCAAGCGGCTCTCCTACGAGCAGTACTTC	CASVKRLSYEQYF
.	few	TRBV28	TRBJ2-3	TGTGCCAGCGCCCGGGACGCCCTAGATACGCAGTATTTT	CASARDALDTQYF
TRBD2	.	TRBV5-5	TRBJ2-3	TGTGCCAGCAGCTTGGCCGGGAGGACTAGCGGGAGAGATACGCAGTATTTT	CASSLAGRTSGRDTQYF
.	.	TRBV2	TRBJ2-7	TGTGCCAGCGAGACGGGGGATAACTCCTACGAGCAGTACTTC	CASETGDNSYEQYF
TRBD1	.	TRBV11-3	TRBJ1-1	TGTGCCAGCAGCCCTAGACAGGGGCCGGGGACTGAAGCTTTCTTT	CASSPRQGPGTEAFF
TRBD2	many	TRBV10-3	TRBJ2-7	TGTGCCATCAGTGAGTCGCCTACGCAACGCGGGAGTTACGAGCAGTACTTC	CAISESPTQRGSYEQYF
.	.	TRBV29-1	TRBJ2-1	TGCAGCGTTGAAAGGGGCAGTGACTACGAGCAGTTCTTC	CSVERGSDYEQFF
.	.	TRBV28	TRBJ2-2	TGTGCCAGCAGTCAACGCCGGCAAGGGGAGCTGTTTTTT	CASSQRRQGELFF
TRBD2	few	TRBV9	TRBJ2-3	TGTGCCAGCAGCTACGCTCTGGGAGGGGACCCTAGCACAGATACGCAGTATTTT	CASSYALGGDPSTDTQYF
TRBD2	few	TRBV20-1	TRBJ2-1	TGCAGTGCTACTGGGGGACTAGCGGACTACAATGAGCAGTTCTTC	CSATGGLADYNEQFF
TRBD1	.	TRBV6-6	TRBJ2-3	TGTGCCAGCAGTCAACAGGGGTCTAGCACAGATACGCAGTATTTT	CASSQQGSSTDTQYF
TRBD2	few	TRBV6-2/TRBV6-3	TRBJ2-1	TGTGCCAGCACGGATAGGACTAGACAGTTCTTC	CASTDRTRQFF
.	.	TRBV12-3/TRBV12-4	TRBJ2-6	TGTGCCAGCAGTTTTGCGGTCTCTGGGGCCAACGTCCTGACTTTC	CASSFAVSGANVLTF
TRBD1	.	TRBV7-9	TRBJ1-2	TGTGCCAGCAGCTTAGAAACCGGACAGGCCTATGGCTACACCTTC	CASSLETGQAYGYTF
.	.	TRBV27	TRBJ2-1	TGTGCCAGCAGTTTAACTAGTAGCCATGAGCAGTTCTTC	CASSLTSSHEQFF
.	.	TRBV20-1	TRBJ1-1	TGCAGTGGCGCATCTCAACAGAACACTGAAGCTTTCTTT	CSGASQQNTEAFF
.	.	TRBV15	TRBJ1-2	TGTGCCACCAGCAGAGATATTGGTGGGGACGATGGCTACACCTTC	CATSRDIGGDDGYTF
.	.	TRBV19	TRBJ2-1	TGTGCCAGTAGTATAGGCGGCGTGCGGTCCTACAATGAGCAGTTCTTC	CASSIGGVRSYNEQFF
TRBD1	.	TRBV3-1	TRBJ1-2	TGTGCCAGCAGCCAGGTCGCCGGTGGCAGGGGGAGCTCCTTCCATGGCTACACCTTC	CASSQVAGGRGSSFHGYTF
.	few	TRBV29-1	TRBJ1-1	TGCAGCGTTGAATACGGCAGGGAGAACACTGAAGCTTTCTTT	CSVEYGRENTEAFF
.	few	TRBV29-1	TRBJ1-2	TGCAGCGTTGAAGGCAGCTATGGCTACACCTTC	CSVEGSYGYTF
.	.	TRBV29-1	TRBJ2-7	TGCAGCGTTGGGGCCAACCGGTACGAGCAGTACTTC	CSVGANRYEQYF
TRBD2	.	TRBV29-1	TRBJ2-7	TGCAGCGTTGAGGAGCGGGAGGGCTTCAATGAGCAGTACTTC	CSVEEREGFNEQYF
TRBD2	few	TRBV3-1	TRBJ2-1	TGTGCCAGCAGCCAAGAAACTAGCGGGGGGAGATCCAAGTTCTTC	CASSQETSGGRSKFF
.	many	TRBV7-2	TRBJ2-5	TGTGCCAGCAGCCCCTACGCGGAGACCCAGTACTTC	CASSPYAETQYF